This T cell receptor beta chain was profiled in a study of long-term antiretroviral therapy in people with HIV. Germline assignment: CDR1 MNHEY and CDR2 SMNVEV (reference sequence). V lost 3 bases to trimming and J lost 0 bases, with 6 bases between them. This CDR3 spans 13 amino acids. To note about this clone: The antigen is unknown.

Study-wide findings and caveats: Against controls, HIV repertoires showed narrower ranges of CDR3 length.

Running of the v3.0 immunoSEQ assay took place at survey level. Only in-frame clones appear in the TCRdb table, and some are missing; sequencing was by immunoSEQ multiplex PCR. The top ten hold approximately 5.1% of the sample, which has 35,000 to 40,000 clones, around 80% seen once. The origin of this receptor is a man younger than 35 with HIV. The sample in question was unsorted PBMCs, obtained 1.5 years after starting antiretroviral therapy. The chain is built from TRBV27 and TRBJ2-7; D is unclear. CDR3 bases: TGTGCCAGCAGTTTTCAGAGCTCCTACGAGCAGTACTTC. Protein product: CASSFQSSYEQYF.